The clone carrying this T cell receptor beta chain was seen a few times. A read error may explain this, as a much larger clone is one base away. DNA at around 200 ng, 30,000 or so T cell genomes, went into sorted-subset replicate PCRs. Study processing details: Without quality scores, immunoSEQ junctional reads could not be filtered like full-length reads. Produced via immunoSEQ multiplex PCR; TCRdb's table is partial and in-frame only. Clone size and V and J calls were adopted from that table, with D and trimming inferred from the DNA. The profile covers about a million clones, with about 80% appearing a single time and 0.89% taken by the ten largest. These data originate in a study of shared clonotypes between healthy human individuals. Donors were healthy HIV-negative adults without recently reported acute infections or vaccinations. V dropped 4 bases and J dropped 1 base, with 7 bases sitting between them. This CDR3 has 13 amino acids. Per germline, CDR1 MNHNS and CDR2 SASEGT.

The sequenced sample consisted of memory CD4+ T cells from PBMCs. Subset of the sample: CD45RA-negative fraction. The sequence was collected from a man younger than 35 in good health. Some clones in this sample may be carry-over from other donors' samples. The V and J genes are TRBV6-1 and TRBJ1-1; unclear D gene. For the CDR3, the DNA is TGTGCCAGCAGTGCGCAGCCGAACACTGAAGCTTTCTTT. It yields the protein CASSAQPNTEAFF.